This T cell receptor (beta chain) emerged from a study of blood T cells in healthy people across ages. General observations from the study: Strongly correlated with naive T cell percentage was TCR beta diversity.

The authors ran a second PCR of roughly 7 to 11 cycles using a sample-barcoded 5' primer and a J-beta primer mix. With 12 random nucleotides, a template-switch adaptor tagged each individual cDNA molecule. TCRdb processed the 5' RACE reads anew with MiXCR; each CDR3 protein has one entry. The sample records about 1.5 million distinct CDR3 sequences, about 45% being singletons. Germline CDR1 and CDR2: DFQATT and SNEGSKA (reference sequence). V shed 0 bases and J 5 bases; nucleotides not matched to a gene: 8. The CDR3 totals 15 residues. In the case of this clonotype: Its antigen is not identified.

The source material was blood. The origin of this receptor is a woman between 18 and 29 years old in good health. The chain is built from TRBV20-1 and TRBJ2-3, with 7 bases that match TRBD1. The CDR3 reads CSARDQRGQEDTQYF. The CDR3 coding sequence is TGCAGTGCTAGAGATCAAAGGGGGCAGGAAGATACGCAGTATTTT.